This T cell receptor (beta chain) is drawn from a study of CD8+CD57+ T cells in acquired aplastic anemia. Study at large: Across the sorted CD4+ and CD8+ cells, DNA amounts averaged around 3.2 ug.

Notes on the study in general: Patients and controls were found to share over 25 CD8+ CDR3 sequences. Patients and controls had CD8+ Simpson's diversity values that were not significantly distinct.

Investigators profiled TCR beta VDJ and CDR3 from genomic DNA template. TCRdb itself ran the reads through MiXCR, one entry per CDR3 protein. The sample lists 100,000 to 150,000 distinct CDR3 sequences, over 30% seen once, with about 2.7% in the top ten. This clonotype was counted a few times. Antigen specificity is unknown. One end of the junction varies from germline; a read error may be responsible. The authors sequenced patients whose flow cytometry had shown CD8+CD57+ cell expansion. Among the patients, none had received any therapy at the time of blood sampling. CDR1 is SGHAT, CDR2 FQDESV, per germline (reference sequence). CDR3 length: 18 residues.

The material sequenced was sorted CD4+, CD8+, or CD8+CD57+ T cells (not recorded which) from PBMCs. The chain couples TRBV11-1 to TRBJ2-6; D may be TRBD2 (6 bases). This sequence was found in a human donor with aplastic anemia. CDR3 sequence: CASSLATGVQGGANVLTF. DNA of the CDR3: TGTGCCAGTAGCTTAGCGACGGGGGTCCAAGGAGGGGCCAACGTCCTGACTTTC.